These 29 T cell receptor beta chains originate from one sample sequenced in a study of blood T cells in healthy people across ages (dated by TCRdb to 2013 to 2016). Receptors were amplified or captured by 5' RACE. Sequenced on an Illumina HiSeq 2500. A second roughly 6 to 11 cycle PCR used a sample-barcoded 5' primer and a J-beta primer mix. TCRdb reanalyzed the raw reads on its own, using fastp at Q25 for trimming and MiXCR for clone calling, and kept in-frame beta chains. Each entry is one CDR3 protein sequence, shown with its most common DNA and genes. The sample table shows under 2,000,000 distinct CDR3 sequences, and roughly 52% are seen once. Jointly, the top ten make up approximately 2% of the sample. The specimen sequenced was blood. The receptor source for this set is a woman aged 40 to 50 in good health.

The chain joins TRBV7-3 to TRBJ1-1; unclear D gene. The length of the CDR3 is 15 residues. Per the germline V gene, CDR1 is SGHTA and CDR2 is FQGTGA. Between the trimmed V and J ends, which lost 8 bases and 1 base, there was a span of 17 bases. This CDR3 is CASSQNGLPNTEAFF. The CDR3 DNA is TGTGCCAGCTCCCAAAACGGACTCCCGAACACTGAAGCTTTCTTT.

This chain links TRBV28 with TRBJ1-3, with D possibly matching TRBD1 (6 bases). Trimming stripped 2 bases from V and 0 bases from J, with 11 bases between. Germline lookup yields CDR1 MDHEN and CDR2 SYDVKM. The CDR3 covers 16 residues. The CDR3 reads CASSLGDTTSGNTIYF. In DNA form, the CDR3 reads TGTGCCAGCAGTTTAGGGGACACCACCTCTGGAAACACCATATATTTT.

This chain connects TRBV29-1 to TRBJ1-2; D may be TRBD1 (5 bases). This CDR3 has 11 amino acids. Trimming took 7 bases from V and 7 from J, leaving 13 bases between them. Germline loops: CDR1 SQVTM, CDR2 ANQGSEA. DNA of the CDR3: TGCAGCGCCGTGTCGGGGGTTGGCTACACCTTC. This gives the protein CSAVSGVGYTF.

The gene calls are TRBV11-2 and TRBJ2-7, with D unclear. The CDR3 sequence is 15 residues long. The V end lost 1 base, the J end lost 0 bases, and 10 bases lay between the germline ends. Germline CDR1 and CDR2: SGHAT and FQNNGV. The DNA for the CDR3 is TGTGCCAGCAGCTTAGGGTACGCGAGCTCCTACGAGCAGTACTTC. This sequence encodes CASSLGYASSYEQYF.

This clonotype was counted between two and nine times. The chain combines TRBV14 with TRBJ2-1; 10 positions agree with TRBD2. The germline V gene has CDR1 SGHDN and CDR2 FVKESK. The CDR3 length is 17 residues. After removal of 1 base from V and 4 bases from J, the junction contained 7 bases not matched to a gene. The DNA for the CDR3 is TGTGCCAGCAGCCAAGCGATAGCGGGGGGCCAATACAATGAGCAGTTCTTC. Amino acids: CASSQAIAGGQYNEQFF.

This clonotype has only a few counts. The rearrangement uses TRBV27 and TRBJ2-1, with D perhaps TRBD2 (6 bases). Trimming stripped 6 bases from V and 4 bases from J, with 16 bases between. The germline V gene has CDR1 MNHEY and CDR2 SMNVEV (reference sequence). This CDR3 region has 15 residues. The CDR3 spells CASSPGTVEYNEQFF. CDR3 in DNA: TGTGCCAGCAGCCCCGGGACTGTCGAATACAATGAGCAGTTCTTC.

The chain links TRBV7-2 to TRBJ1-5; no clear D. The CDR3 length is 12 residues. V shed 3 bases and J shed 8 bases, with 8 bases lying between them. Germline V gene sequence: CDR1 SGHTA, CDR2 FQGNSA. The DNA of the CDR3 is TGTGCCAGCAGCTTGCTATTTGAGCCCCAGCATTTT. Its protein is CASSLLFEPQHF.

The chain is built from TRBV27 and TRBJ2-1; the D gene is possibly TRBD2 (7 bases). Germline assignment: CDR1 MNHEY and CDR2 SMNVEV (reference sequence). This CDR3 is 17 amino acids long. Trimming removed 5 bases from V and 6 bases from J, with 23 bases in between. CDR3 in amino acids: CASSTLIRGGPSNEQFF. The CDR3, as DNA: TGTGCCAGCAGTACCCTTATTAGGGGGGGGCCTTCCAATGAGCAGTTCTTC.

This clonotype was recorded at least ten times. V is TRBV20-1 and J is TRBJ2-7, with no clear D. Trimming removed 6 bases at V and 3 bases at J, with 15 bases between. Germline assignment: CDR1 DFQATT and CDR2 SNEGSKA (reference sequence). The CDR3 runs to 13 residues. The CDR3, as DNA: TGCAGTGCCACAAGCCCGGCCGTCTACGAGCAGTACTTC. This encodes CSATSPAVYEQYF.

The chain employs TRBV2 and TRBJ2-5, with a possible D match to TRBD2 (7 bases). Looked up from germline, CDR1 is SNHLY and CDR2 is FYNNEI. The germline V and J ends were trimmed by 8 bases and 11 bases, with 18 bases remaining between them. The CDR3 sequence is 12 residues long. The CDR3 DNA is TGTGCCAGCTTGGGGGGGCGAAATGAGCAGTACTTC. Translating gives CASLGGRNEQYF. Full variable domain (outside the CDR3, taken from reference TRBV2 and TRBJ2-5): EPEVTQTPSHQVTQMGQEVILRCVPISNHLYFYWYRQILGQKVEFLVSFYNNEISEKSEIFDDQFSVERPDGSNFTLKIRSTKLEDSAMYFCASLGGRNEQYFGPGTRLLVL.

This clonotype occurred a few times. The CDR3 DNA follows: TGTGCCAGCTCCAGGGAGTCCAAGGGAGAGACCCAGTACTTC. It yields the protein CASSRESKGETQYF. The gene calls are TRBV28 and TRBJ2-5; TRBD1 or TRBD2 may be the D gene (5 bases each). The V end lost 8 bases, the J end lost 4 bases, and 17 bases lay between the germline ends. The CDR3 runs to 14 residues. In germline, CDR1 is MDHEN, CDR2 SYDVKM.

The CDR3 is CASSSSTGGDGYTF. The CDR3 region has the DNA TGTGCCAGCAGCTCCTCGACAGGGGGGGATGGCTACACCTTC. The chain couples TRBV7-9 to TRBJ1-2; 9 bases align to TRBD1. CDR1 and CDR2 (germline): SEHNR, FQNEAQ (reference sequence). There are 14 residues in the CDR3. The junction had 6 bases not matched to a gene; V was cut back by 4 bases and J by 6 bases.

This chain uses TRBV5-4 with TRBJ2-7; possibly TRBD2 for D (5 bases). Trimming took 3 bases from V and 1 from J, leaving 11 bases between them. The CDR3 totals 14 residues. Germline V gene data show CDR1 as SGHNT and CDR2 as YYREEE (reference sequence). This CDR3 is CASSSETKSYEQYF. The CDR3 DNA is TGTGCCAGCAGCTCCGAGACTAAATCCTACGAGCAGTACTTC.

The table lists this clonotype with a few counts. V and J are TRBV5-1 and TRBJ2-3; 7 positions agree with TRBD2. Germline assignment: CDR1 SGHRS and CDR2 YFSETQ. V dropped 3 bases and J dropped 2; count of bases not matched to a gene: 12. CDR3 length: 17 residues. The CDR3 protein is CASSWIPRESPTDTQYF. As DNA, the CDR3 is TGCGCCAGCAGCTGGATTCCGCGGGAGAGTCCCACAGATACGCAGTATTTT.

The rearrangement uses TRBV25-1 and TRBJ2-1; D assignment may be TRBD1 or TRBD2 (5 bases each). Trimming pared 4 bases from V and 9 bases from J, leaving 7 bases between. There are 11 residues in the CDR3. Germline assignment: CDR1 MGHDK and CDR2 SYGVNS. DNA for the CDR3: TGTGCCAGCAGTGGGGGACGTGAGCAGTTCTTC. This encodes CASSGGREQFF.

The chain links TRBV7-2 to TRBJ2-1; tentative D call: TRBD2 (5 bases). The CDR3 runs to 13 residues. Germline V gene data show CDR1 as SGHTA and CDR2 as FQGNSA. V lost 4 bases and J 10 bases, leaving 14 bases between the germline ends. The CDR3 reads CASSSTRLREQFF. The DNA of the CDR3 is TGTGCCAGCAGCTCAACAAGACTACGGGAGCAGTTCTTC.

The rearrangement joins TRBV6-2 or TRBV6-3 to TRBJ2-4, with D perhaps matching TRBD2 (7 bases). The germline V and J ends were trimmed by 5 bases and 3 bases, with 29 bases remaining between them. CDR3 length: 20 residues. Germline V gene data show CDR1 as MNHEY and CDR2 as SVGEGT. In DNA form, the CDR3 reads TGTGCCAGCAGTCTAACTACCCGACGGGGCGGGGGCAGGGGCAAAAACATTCAGTACTTC. Translated: CASSLTTRRGGGRGKNIQYF.

The chain joins TRBV6-5 to TRBJ1-2; 9 nucleotides line up with TRBD1. The CDR3 runs 20 residues. The germline V gene has CDR1 MNHEY and CDR2 SVGAGI. V lost 4 bases, J lost 3 bases, and 21 bases stayed unmatched. The CDR3 nucleotides are TGTGCCAGCAGTTTCGTCTCGAATAGGGACAGGGAAGCCTCTGACTATGGCTACACCTTC. Translated, it gives CASSFVSNRDREASDYGYTF.

The chain has TRBV5-1 and TRBJ2-3, with D tentatively TRBD1 (5 bases). The germline CDR1 and CDR2 sequences are SGHRS and YFSETQ. V lost 2 bases to trimming and J lost 0 bases, with 10 bases between them. The CDR3 runs 15 residues. DNA for the CDR3: TGCGCCAGCAGCTTAATGGGGCGAAGCACAGATACGCAGTATTTT. It yields the protein CASSLMGRSTDTQYF.

This clonotype was observed a handful of times. J is TRBJ2-3 and V is TRBV11-2, with D perhaps being TRBD1 or TRBD2 (5 bases each). Per the germline V gene, CDR1 is SGHAT and CDR2 is FQNNGV. The CDR3 contains 17 residues. V lost 6 bases and J 1 base, leaving 20 bases between the germline ends. This CDR3 reads CASSRWTSGIRTDTQYF. For the CDR3, the DNA is TGTGCCAGCAGTCGTTGGACATCGGGGATCCGCACAGATACGCAGTATTTT.

The CDR3 loop reads CASGWTGFAEAFF. Here the CDR3 DNA reads TGTGCCAGCGGGTGGACAGGGTTTGCTGAAGCTTTCTTT. This chain links TRBV6-5 with TRBJ1-1; 8 bases align to TRBD1. V was clipped by 8 bases and J by 6 bases; unmatched bases: 8. Germline-derived CDR1 and CDR2 are MNHEY and SVGAGI. CDR3 length: 13 residues.

The V call is TRBV3-1, the J call TRBJ1-2; D remains ambiguous. The CDR3 contains 14 residues. V dropped 5 bases and J dropped 8 bases, with 18 bases sitting between them. The germline V gene has CDR1 LGHDT and CDR2 YNNKEL (reference sequence). This CDR3 reads CASSSSGRAQGYTF. CDR3 nucleotides: TGTGCCAGCAGCTCTTCAGGACGGGCCCAAGGCTACACCTTC. Full variable domain (rest looked up from reference TRBV3-1 and TRBJ1-2): DTAVSQTPKYLVTQMGNDKSIKCEQNLGHDTMYWYKQDSKKFLKIMFSYNNKELIINETVPNRFSPKSPDKAHLNLHINSLELGDSAVYFCASSSSGRAQGYTFGSGTRLTVV.

The rearrangement joins TRBV7-9 to TRBJ1-6; TRBD1 matches 9 bases. The CDR3 sequence is 16 residues long. Per germline, CDR1 SEHNR and CDR2 FQNEAQ (reference sequence). The ends lost 5 bases at V and 6 bases at J; junction bases unmatched: 8. The chain's CDR3 is CASSADPGQGNSPLHF. CDR3 coding DNA: TGTGCCAGCAGCGCAGATCCGGGACAGGGTAATTCACCCCTCCACTTT.

V gene TRBV10-2 combines with J gene TRBJ2-3; 9 bases line up with TRBD1. The J segment lost 3 bases and the V segment lost 10 bases, leaving 8 bases of the junction unmatched. CDR3 length equals 14 residues. Germline CDR1 reads WSHSY; CDR2 reads SAAADI. CDR3: CAIADRGITDTQYF. The CDR3 DNA reads as TGCGCCATTGCGGACAGGGGAATAACAGATACGCAGTATTTT.

The V gene is TRBV9, the J gene TRBJ1-2, with no clear D. V lost 3 bases, J lost 3 bases, and 21 bases lay in between. CDR1 SGDLS and CDR2 YYNGEE come from the germline V gene. There are 17 residues in the CDR3. Here the CDR3 DNA reads TGTGCCAGCAGCGGAATAACTGAAACTAGAGATCACTATGGCTACACCTTC. It translates to CASSGITETRDHYGYTF.

V gene TRBV2 combines with J gene TRBJ2-3, with 8 bases identical to TRBD2. CDR1 and CDR2 (germline): SNHLY, FYNNEI. This CDR3 contains 14 residues. Trimming removed 7 bases from V and 2 bases from J; junction bases left unmatched: 5. CDR3 sequence reads: CASIGGGFTDTQYF. In nucleotides, the CDR3 is TGTGCCAGCATAGGCGGGGGGTTCACAGATACGCAGTATTTT.

This sequence joins TRBV28 and TRBJ2-7; D tentatively reads TRBD1 or TRBD2 (5 bases each). This CDR3 is built from 11 residues. Trimming pared 8 bases from V and 12 bases from J, leaving 17 bases between. From germline, CDR1 is MDHEN and CDR2 SYDVKM. The CDR3 sequence: CASFSPSGAYF. The CDR3 DNA sequence: TGTGCCAGCTTTTCACCGTCCGGGGCGTACTTC.

This clonotype was counted a few times. The chain joins TRBV15 to TRBJ2-4, with 10 positions matching TRBD1. Germline CDR1 LNHNV, CDR2 YYDKDF (reference sequence). V trimming: 4 bases; J trimming: 8 bases; junction bases outside the gene matches: 8. The CDR3 is made up of 15 amino acids. CDR3 sequence reads: CATSTSDRGVDIQYF. CDR3 nucleotides: TGTGCCACCAGCACCTCGGACAGGGGGGTGGACATTCAGTACTTC.

V gene TRBV12-3 or TRBV12-4 combines with J gene TRBJ2-1; D possibly matches TRBD1 or TRBD2 (5 bases each). Trimming took off 3 bases at V and 5 bases at J, with 17 bases between the two ends. The CDR3 consists of 16 residues. CDR3 DNA sequence: TGTGCCAGCAGTTTCGGGACCAGGCCAGCAAACAATGAGCAGTTCTTC. This gives the protein CASSFGTRPANNEQFF.